Below are 11 T cell receptor beta chains sequenced from a single sample in a study of tumor-infiltrating lymphocytes in primary liver carcinoma. From unsorted bulk tissue weighing about 20-32 mg, DNA and RNA were co-extracted. A primer in the constant region served to generate TCR beta cDNA from around 500 ng of total RNA. Library construction for TCR beta comprised three nested multiplex PCR rounds performed with slightly modified ARM-PCR. The first two PCR rounds, roughly 11 cycles each, used TRBV1-TRBV30 forward primers and a C-beta reverse primer. TCRdb used MiXCR to reprocess the multiplex PCR reads, holding one entry per CDR3 protein. The table records 35,000 to 40,000 distinct CDR3 sequences, roughly 74% of them present only once. The specimen was tumor-adjacent normal liver tissue. These receptor sequences come from a man between 35 and 55 years old with primary liver carcinoma and hepatitis B virus infection.

The rearrangement links TRBV6-2 or TRBV6-3 to TRBJ1-2; D gene unclear. Germline V gene lookup returns CDR1 MNHEY and CDR2 SVGEGT. The CDR3 covers 13 residues. V lost 3 bases and J lost 8, with 13 bases in between. This chain's CDR3 is CASSYEPRAGYTF. CDR3 sequence (DNA): TGTGCCAGCAGTTATGAACCCCGGGCCGGCTACACCTTC.

This clonotype showed up many times. The chain employs TRBV28 and TRBJ1-1, with 7 bases identical to TRBD1. The CDR3 covers 12 residues. Per the germline V gene, CDR1 is MDHEN and CDR2 is SYDVKM. J was trimmed by 7 bases and V by 6 bases; bases with no gene match: 5. CDR3 residues: CASRITGDEAFF. DNA for the CDR3: TGTGCCAGCAGGATCACAGGGGATGAAGCTTTCTTT.

The sample holds many counts of this clonotype. This clone may be a read error of a much larger clone one base away. CDR3 bases: TGCGGCGTTATCGAGAACACTGAAGCTTTCTTT. Translated: CGVIENTEAFF. The chain joins TRBV29-1 to TRBJ1-1; D is unclear. CDR1 is SQVTM, CDR2 ANQGSEA, per germline. The CDR3 totals 11 residues.

Comment on this clonotype: One end of the junction varies from germline; a read error may be responsible. The gene calls are TRBV9 and TRBJ2-1; 12 nucleotides agree with TRBD2. This CDR3 is 16 amino acids long. Germline values: CDR1 SGDLS, CDR2 YYNGEE. For the CDR3, the DNA is TGTGCCAGCAGCTCATGGACTAGCGGGACAAGAAATGAACAGTTCTTC. Its translation is CASSSWTSGTRNEQFF.

The chain has TRBV4-1 and TRBJ2-7; perhaps TRBD2 as D (6 bases). Germline lookup yields CDR1 MGHRA and CDR2 YSYEKL. The CDR3 is 15 residues long. This chain's CDR3 is CVSCQDKVLAMAQYF. The CDR3 nucleotides read TGCGTCAGTTGCCAAGATAAGGTACTAGCCATGGCACAGTACTTC.

A word on this clonotype: Here the CDR3 omits its conserved ending phenylalanine or tryptophan, so a read error is the likely source. The DNA is left out, because the CDR3 cannot be placed on it with certainty; the CDR3 is given as TCRdb lists it. The chain joins TRBV29-1 to TRBJ2-1; TRBD1 reflects the table's D call only, with no check against the DNA. CDR1 and CDR2 from the germline V gene are SQVTM and ANQGSEA. The CDR3 sequence runs 16 residues, both termini included. CDR3 region: CSVANWGWDRQNERFL.

Comment on this clonotype: The junction departs from germline at one end; a sequencing error may be responsible. The chain joins TRBV4-3 to TRBJ2-1; 7 nucleotides align to TRBD1. Germline CDR1 reads LGHNA; CDR2 reads YSLEER. There are 16 residues in the CDR3. DNA for the CDR3: TGCGCCAGCAGTCAAGCTGTAGGGGGCCAGTATAATGAGCAGTTCTTC. Its protein product is CASSQAVGGQYNEQFF.

This clonotype was seen a few times. The genes are TRBV29-1 and TRBJ2-7, with TRBD1 identical over 8 bases. The germline gives CDR1 SQVTM, CDR2 ANQGSEA. The CDR3 is made up of 11 amino acids. V lost 7 bases, J lost 10 bases, and 9 bases stayed unmatched. CDR3 nucleotides: TGCAGCGCCGGACAGGGTGCCGATCAGTACTTC. It yields the protein CSAGQGADQYF.

This clonotype was seen a single time. The junction shows a germline mismatch at one end, possibly a read error. CDR3: CAISLKGDGQETQYF. The CDR3 DNA follows: TGTGCCATCAGCCTGAAGGGGGACGGCCAAGAGACCCAGTACTTC. V is TRBV5-4 and J is TRBJ2-5, with TRBD1 as a possible D gene (6 bases). The CDR3 contains 15 residues. Germline V gene sequence: CDR1 SGHNT, CDR2 YYREEE (reference sequence).

This clonotype occurred a few times. Its ends do not fully match the called genes, so a read error is possible. The chain recombines TRBV4-1 with TRBJ1-5; tentatively, D is TRBD1 (5 bases). This CDR3 contains 15 residues. Looked up from germline, CDR1 is MGHRA and CDR2 is YSYEKL. CDR3 sequence: CASSPTEGNNQPQHF. The CDR3 DNA follows: TGCGCCAGCAGTCCCACAGAGGGGAACAATCAGCCCCAACATTTT.

A word on this clonotype: This may come from a read error, since a much larger clone is one base off. The chain links TRBV6-5 to TRBJ2-1, with a possible D match to TRBD2 (5 bases). With 5 bases removed from V and 4 bases from J, the gap between germline ends came to 12 bases. Germline V gene sequence: CDR1 MNHEY, CDR2 SVGAGI. This CDR3 contains 14 residues. CDR3 amino acids: CASSRQADYNEQFF. The CDR3, as DNA: TGTGCCAGCAGTCGACAAGCGGATTACAATGAGCAGTTCTTC.